Following are 6 T cell receptor beta chains from one sample sequenced in a study of cytomegalovirus exposure and HLA in healthy donors. PCR employed 60 Vbeta and 13 Jbeta primers. Method: immunoSEQ multiplex PCR; TCRdb's copy keeps in-frame clones and lacks some. The table shows around 220,000 clones, with around 79% occurring only once. The sequenced sample consisted of PBMCs. The source is a girl aged 2 to 10 in good health and CMV-seronegative.

The V gene is TRBV2, the J gene TRBJ2-7; D might be TRBD2 (7 bases). Trimming cost V 8 bases and J 9 bases, with 17 bases left between them. CDR3 length: 12 amino acids. The germline V gene encodes CDR1 SNHLY and CDR2 FYNNEI. The CDR3 loop is CASRGDIAAQYF. As DNA, the CDR3 is TGTGCCAGCCGGGGGGACATAGCGGCGCAGTACTTC. Full variable domain (outside the CDR3, taken from reference TRBV2 and TRBJ2-7): EPEVTQTPSHQVTQMGQEVILRCVPISNHLYFYWYRQILGQKVEFLVSFYNNEISEKSEIFDDQFSVERPDGSNFTLKIRSTKLEDSAMYFCASRGDIAAQYFGPGTRLTVT.

This chain links TRBV7-9 with TRBJ2-1; unclear D gene. CDR1 and CDR2 from the germline V gene are SEHNR and FQNEAQ (reference sequence). The CDR3 runs to 14 residues. V was cut by 7 bases and J by 0 bases, with 10 bases left in between. CDR3 DNA: TGTGCCAGCACCCCCCCTAGCTCCTACAATGAGCAGTTCTTC. Its translation: CASTPPSSYNEQFF.

This clone occurred a few times. V gene TRBV2 combines with J gene TRBJ2-7; TRBD2 is a possible D gene (6 bases). CDR1 is SNHLY and CDR2 is FYNNEI in the germline V gene. CDR3 length: 13 residues. V dropped 5 bases and J dropped 6 bases, with 14 bases sitting between them. The CDR3 region has the DNA TGTGCCAGCAGTACTTATGGAGGGCGCGAGCAGTACTTC. It encodes CASSTYGGREQYF.

CDR3 sequence: CASSYSKGVNSPLHF. For the CDR3, the DNA is TGTGCCAGCAGTTACTCGAAAGGGGTGAATTCACCCCTCCACTTT. The chain is built from TRBV6-5 and TRBJ1-6; maybe TRBD1 (5 bases). This CDR3 has 15 residues. V shed 0 bases and J shed 7 bases, with 10 bases lying between them. CDR1 is MNHEY and CDR2 is SVGAGI in the germline V gene.

The V and J genes are TRBV18 and TRBJ1-4; 9 bases align to TRBD1. Germline loops: CDR1 KGHSH, CDR2 LQKENI. The CDR3 has 15 amino acids. The V gene end was trimmed by 3 bases and the J gene end by 7 bases; junction bases not matched to a gene: 6. The CDR3 DNA reads as TGTGCCAGCTCACCTTCCGGGACAGGGCTTGAAAAACTGTTTTTT. This encodes CASSPSGTGLEKLFF.

The rearrangement uses TRBV27 and TRBJ2-1; D is perhaps TRBD2 (6 bases). The CDR3 runs 18 residues. V lost 0 bases and J 0 bases, leaving 15 bases between the germline ends. Per germline, CDR1 MNHEY and CDR2 SMNVEV (reference sequence). CDR3 nucleotide sequence: TGTGCCAGCAGTTTATCGGGTATTGCGGGGCGCTCCTACAATGAGCAGTTCTTC. This sequence encodes CASSLSGIAGRSYNEQFF.